A single sample gave rise to the 28 T cell receptor beta chains below, sequenced in a study of cytomegalovirus exposure and HLA in healthy donors. TCRdb's table, derived via immunoSEQ multiplex PCR, lists solely in-frame clones and lacks some. Of over 150,000 clones listed, roughly 96% were seen once; the top ten hold about 0.89%. The sample taken for sequencing was PBMCs. Source of these receptors: a woman between 18 and 29 years old in good health and CMV-seronegative.

The rearrangement links TRBV19 to TRBJ1-2, with unresolved D. The V gene's germline CDR1 is LNHDA and CDR2 SQIVND (reference sequence). V was clipped by 2 bases and J by 2 bases, with 6 bases between them. The CDR3 is made up of 13 amino acids. CDR3 in DNA: TGTGCCAGTAGTATACAGGCAAACTATGGCTACACCTTC. Translated: CASSIQANYGYTF. The variable domain in full, completed from reference TRBV19 and TRBJ1-2, reads DGGITQSPKYLFRKEGQNVTLSCEQNLNHDAMYWYRQDPGQGLRLIYYSQIVNDFQKGDIAEGYSVSREKKESFPLTVTSAQKNPTAFYLCASSIQANYGYTFGSGTRLTVV.

As for this clone: This sample includes further DNA sequences coding for the same CDR3. The J gene is TRBJ2-1, the V gene TRBV9; 7 bases agree with TRBD2. Germline trimming cut 2 bases from V and 0 bases from J; bases unmatched to any gene: 2. This CDR3 is built from 15 residues. Germline CDR1 and CDR2: SGDLS and YYNGEE. CDR3 protein: CASSVGGGSYNEQFF. The CDR3 bases are TGTGCCAGCAGCGTGGGCGGGGGCTCCTACAATGAGCAGTTCTTC. The full variable domain, with the rest looked up from reference TRBV9 and TRBJ2-1, is DSGVTQTPKHLITATGQRVTLRCSPRSGDLSVYWYQQSLDQGLQFLIQYYNGEERAKGNILERFSAQQFPDLHSELNLSSLELGDSALYFCASSVGGGSYNEQFFGPGTRLTVL.

V is TRBV7-2 and J is TRBJ2-2; no firm D call. Trimming removed 2 bases from V and 4 bases from J, with 14 bases in between. Germline CDR1 and CDR2: SGHTA and FQGNSA. The CDR3 is made up of 16 amino acids. The DNA of the CDR3 is TGTGCCAGCAGCTTACCCCCCTATAGAACCACCGGGGAGCTGTTTTTT. Amino acid sequence: CASSLPPYRTTGELFF. The variable domain in full, with the rest retrieved from reference TRBV7-2 and TRBJ2-2, is GAGVSQSPSNKVTEKGKDVELRCDPISGHTALYWYRQSLGQGLEFLIYFQGNSAPDKSGLPSDRFSAERTGGSVSTLTIQRTQQEDSAVYLCASSLPPYRTTGELFFGEGSRLTVL.

The chain is built from TRBV30 and TRBJ1-5, with D possibly TRBD1 on 5 matching bases. The CDR3 has 15 residues. The V end was cut by 1 base, the J end by 4 bases, with 14 bases between. Germline V CDR1 and CDR2: GTSNPN, SVGIG (reference sequence). In DNA form, the CDR3 reads TGTGCCTGGAGTGCCGGGCCCGGGGGAAATCAGCCCCAGCATTTT. This codes for CAWSAGPGGNQPQHF.

The rearrangement links TRBV5-1 to TRBJ2-3, with TRBD2 as a possible D gene (6 bases). V gave up 4 bases and J gave up 4 bases, with 13 bases separating them. The CDR3 has 14 amino acids. Germline V gene data show CDR1 as SGHRS and CDR2 as YFSETQ. CDR3 bases: TGCGCCAGCAGCCTTGGAGGGGCATCAGATACGCAGTATTTT. Protein product: CASSLGGASDTQYF.

The chain is built from TRBV27 and TRBJ1-2, with D possibly TRBD1 on 6 matching bases. The CDR3 contains 13 residues. In germline, CDR1 is MNHEY, CDR2 SMNVEV (reference sequence). V was clipped by 2 bases and J by 6 bases, with 10 bases between them. CDR3 amino acids: CASSLRQGNGYTF. CDR3 in DNA: TGTGCCAGCAGTTTACGGCAGGGGAATGGCTACACCTTC.

The chain is built from TRBV6-5 and TRBJ1-2, with D uncertain. The germline V and J ends were trimmed by 2 bases and 2 bases, with 6 bases remaining between them. The germline V gene encodes CDR1 MNHEY and CDR2 SVGAGI. This CDR3 is 13 amino acids long. CDR3 DNA: TGTGCCAGCAGTTACGCGGGGAACTATGGCTACACCTTC. Translating it yields CASSYAGNYGYTF.

The genes are TRBV9 and TRBJ1-3; 8 bases are shared with TRBD1. The germline gives CDR1 SGDLS, CDR2 YYNGEE. The CDR3 covers 15 residues. V lost 4 bases, J lost 0 bases, and 3 bases stayed unmatched. CDR3 nucleotides: TGTGCCAGCAGCTTCGGACAGGGCTCTGGAAACACCATATATTTT. It encodes CASSFGQGSGNTIYF.

J is TRBJ2-1 and V is TRBV19; TRBD1 is a possible D gene (5 bases). Trimming took off 6 bases at V and 8 bases at J, with 17 bases between the two ends. The CDR3 has 14 residues. Germline V gives CDR1 LNHDA, CDR2 SQIVND (reference sequence). CDR3 in amino acids: CASSKEIRVDEQFF. The CDR3 DNA follows: TGTGCCAGTAGCAAAGAGATCAGGGTTGATGAGCAGTTCTTC.

The chain combines TRBV4-1 with TRBJ2-3, with D hard to call. Deletions cut 2 bases from V and 2 bases from J, with 8 bases between. This CDR3 region has 14 residues. The germline CDR1 and CDR2 sequences are MGHRA and YSYEKL. The CDR3 is CASSQSRSTDTQYF. The CDR3 nucleotides are TGCGCCAGCAGCCAAAGCAGGTCCACAGATACGCAGTATTTT.

The rearrangement joins TRBV11-3 to TRBJ2-3, with 7 bases matching TRBD1. With V trimmed by 0 bases and J by 11 bases, 5 bases remained unmatched. Germline CDR1 reads SGHNT; CDR2 reads YENEEA. The CDR3 covers 13 residues. The CDR3, as DNA: TGTGCCAGCAGCTTAGATGGGACAGAGTTGCAGTATTTT. Amino acid sequence: CASSLDGTELQYF.

This clone has only one observation. The rearrangement joins TRBV5-1 to TRBJ2-3; the match to TRBD2 covers 10 bases. The CDR3 length is 16 residues. Germline trimming cut 4 bases from V and 4 bases from J; bases unmatched to any gene: 9. In germline, CDR1 is SGHRS, CDR2 YFSETQ. CDR3 region: CASSRVAGGIADTQYF. CDR3 DNA sequence: TGCGCCAGCAGCCGTGTAGCGGGGGGAATTGCAGATACGCAGTATTTT. Supplemented by reference TRBV5-1 and TRBJ2-3, the full variable domain reads KAGVTQTPRYLIKTRGQQVTLSCSPISGHRSVSWYQQTPGQGLQFLFEYFSETQRNKGNFPGRFSGRQFSNSRSEMNVSTLELGDSALYLCASSRVAGGIADTQYFGPGTRLTVL.

The chain recombines TRBV6-5 with TRBJ2-5, with D possibly TRBD1 on 6 matching bases. The V and J ends lost 4 bases and 5 bases respectively, with 17 bases between them. The CDR3 runs 15 residues. Germline V gene lookup returns CDR1 MNHEY and CDR2 SVGAGI. This chain's CDR3 is CASSSVRGGMETQYF. For the CDR3, the DNA is TGTGCCAGCAGTTCCGTCAGGGGTGGAATGGAGACCCAGTACTTC.

This clone was found once. V usage is TRBV2 and J usage is TRBJ2-3; D is undetermined. Germline assignment: CDR1 SNHLY and CDR2 FYNNEI. The CDR3 has 14 amino acids. V was pared by 11 bases and J by 4 bases, with 19 bases between. This chain's CDR3 is CALKYSNQADTQYF. CDR3 sequence (DNA): TGTGCCTTGAAATATTCCAACCAGGCAGATACGCAGTATTTT.

The chain combines TRBV6-1 with TRBJ2-7; D may be TRBD2 (6 bases). With 1 base removed from V and 5 bases from J, the gap between germline ends came to 12 bases. Per germline, CDR1 MNHNS and CDR2 SASEGT. The CDR3 consists of 14 residues. CDR3 nucleotides: TGTGCCAGCAGTGAAGGCGGTTGGGGGGACGAGCAGTACTTC. It encodes CASSEGGWGDEQYF.

The CDR3 loop reads CASSQVVPGGETQYF. The CDR3 coding sequence is TGCGCCAGCAGCCAAGTTGTTCCGGGGGGAGAGACCCAGTACTTC. This rearrangement joins TRBV4-1 to TRBJ2-5; 7 bases match TRBD2. The trim removed 1 base at V and 4 bases at J, leaving 6 bases unmatched. Per germline, CDR1 MGHRA and CDR2 YSYEKL. The CDR3 contains 15 residues.

This rearrangement joins TRBV27 to TRBJ1-2; 9 bases align to TRBD1. The CDR3 is 15 residues long. V trimming: 2 bases; J trimming: 4 bases; junction bases outside the gene matches: 5. Germline values: CDR1 MNHEY, CDR2 SMNVEV (reference sequence). Written as DNA, the CDR3 is TGTGCCAGCAGTTTAACAGGGGGCGCTGGCTATGGCTACACCTTC. Amino acids: CASSLTGGAGYGYTF.

V is TRBV15 and J is TRBJ1-5; D perhaps matches TRBD1 (6 bases). The V gene lost 6 bases and the J gene lost 0 bases, with 12 bases spanning the gap. The CDR3 is 15 residues long. Germline V CDR1 and CDR2: LNHNV, YYDKDF (reference sequence). For the CDR3, the DNA is TGTGCCACCAGAAGGGACATCGATAGCAATCAGCCCCAGCATTTT. This sequence encodes CATRRDIDSNQPQHF.

V gene TRBV18 combines with J gene TRBJ1-1; 8 nucleotides match TRBD1. Trimming removed 3 bases from V and 3 bases from J; junction bases left unmatched: 3. CDR3 length: 14 amino acids. The germline V gene encodes CDR1 KGHSH and CDR2 LQKENI. CDR3 amino acids: CASSPSTGDTEAFF. The CDR3 DNA reads as TGTGCCAGCTCACCTTCGACAGGGGACACTGAAGCTTTCTTT.

This rearrangement joins TRBV9 to TRBJ1-6, with a weak D call TRBD1 (6 bases). The germline CDR1 and CDR2 sequences are SGDLS and YYNGEE. V was cut by 0 bases and J by 0 bases, with 7 bases left in between. The CDR3 length is 16 residues. This CDR3 is CASSVEGDSYNSPLHF. The CDR3 DNA is TGTGCCAGCAGCGTAGAGGGGGACTCCTATAATTCACCCCTCCACTTT.

This chain links TRBV12-5 with TRBJ1-1, with D perhaps matching TRBD1 (6 bases). In germline, CDR1 is LGHNT, CDR2 FRNRAP. This CDR3 comprises 16 residues. Trimming removed 6 bases at V and 3 bases at J, with 20 bases between. CDR3 in amino acids: CASGPPGGRLDTEAFF. CDR3 DNA: TGTGCTAGTGGCCCCCCGGGGGGGCGCTTGGACACTGAAGCTTTCTTT.

The V gene is TRBV5-4, the J gene TRBJ2-5, with TRBD2 as a possible D gene (6 bases). The germline gives CDR1 SGHNT, CDR2 YYREEE (reference sequence). The CDR3 loop spans 15 amino acids. The V end lost 3 bases, the J end lost 2 bases, and 14 bases lay between the germline ends. The CDR3 reads CASSSGTLGQETQYF. CDR3 sequence (DNA): TGTGCCAGCAGCTCCGGGACTTTGGGACAAGAGACCCAGTACTTC.

The V and J genes are TRBV5-1 and TRBJ2-7; 14 bases are a match to TRBD2. Germline trimming cut 4 bases from V and 3 bases from J; bases unmatched to any gene: 18. The CDR3 extends over 20 amino acids. Per germline, CDR1 SGHRS and CDR2 YFSETQ. The CDR3 loop reads CASSLRQGTSGGPGSYEQYF. The DNA of the CDR3 is TGCGCCAGCAGCCTGAGACAGGGGACTAGCGGGGGCCCAGGAAGCTACGAGCAGTACTTC.

The chain carries TRBV19 and TRBJ1-6; 10 bases are a match to TRBD1. J was trimmed by 8 bases and V by 8 bases; bases with no gene match: 6. This CDR3 spans 14 amino acids. Germline CDR1 reads LNHDA; CDR2 reads SQIVND (reference sequence). The chain's CDR3 is CASRGGQGYSPLHF. CDR3 DNA: TGTGCCAGTCGGGGGGGACAGGGGTATTCACCCCTCCACTTT.

V is TRBV7-2 and J is TRBJ2-7; maybe TRBD2 (7 bases). This CDR3 is built from 15 residues. Germline loops: CDR1 SGHTA, CDR2 FQGNSA. Deletions cut 4 bases from V and 1 base from J, with 14 bases between. CDR3 sequence reads: CASSSPGGRSYEQYF. The CDR3 DNA is TGTGCCAGCAGCTCCCCGGGGGGCCGTTCCTACGAGCAGTACTTC.

V usage is TRBV4-3 and J usage is TRBJ1-5; D gene unclear. V dropped 1 base and J dropped 2 bases, with 9 bases sitting between them. CDR3 length equals 15 residues. Germline CDR1 and CDR2: LGHNA and YSLEER. CDR3 residues: CASSQGLGGNQPQHF. CDR3 bases: TGCGCCAGCAGCCAAGGACTCGGGGGCAATCAGCCCCAGCATTTT.

The chain combines TRBV25-1 with TRBJ2-5, with D uncertain. Germline V gene lookup returns CDR1 MGHDK and CDR2 SYGVNS. Trimming pared 6 bases from V and 3 bases from J, leaving 11 bases between. This CDR3 is built from 13 residues. CDR3 loop: CASRSDYEETQYF. CDR3 nucleotide sequence: TGTGCCAGCAGAAGCGATTACGAAGAGACCCAGTACTTC.

This clone was detected a few times. The chain has TRBV4-1 and TRBJ2-7, with a tentative D call TRBD2 (6 bases). Germline V gene lookup returns CDR1 MGHRA and CDR2 YSYEKL. Trimming removed 4 bases at V and 7 bases at J, with 23 bases between. The CDR3 is 16 amino acids. The CDR3 nucleotides are TGCGCCAGCAGCCCGGAAACTAGCACTTCGGGGGAAGAGCAGTACTTC. This encodes CASSPETSTSGEEQYF.